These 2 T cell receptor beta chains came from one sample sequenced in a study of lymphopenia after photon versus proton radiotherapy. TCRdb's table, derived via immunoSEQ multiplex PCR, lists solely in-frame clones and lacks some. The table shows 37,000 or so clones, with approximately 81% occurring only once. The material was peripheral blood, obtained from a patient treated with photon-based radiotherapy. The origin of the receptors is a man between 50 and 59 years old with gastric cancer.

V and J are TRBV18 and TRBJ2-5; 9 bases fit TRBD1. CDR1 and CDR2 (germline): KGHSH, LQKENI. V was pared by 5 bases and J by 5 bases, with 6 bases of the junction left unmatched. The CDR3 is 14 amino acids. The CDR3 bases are TGTGCCAGCTCAACGAACAGGGGGCTGGAGACCCAGTACTTC. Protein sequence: CASSTNRGLETQYF.

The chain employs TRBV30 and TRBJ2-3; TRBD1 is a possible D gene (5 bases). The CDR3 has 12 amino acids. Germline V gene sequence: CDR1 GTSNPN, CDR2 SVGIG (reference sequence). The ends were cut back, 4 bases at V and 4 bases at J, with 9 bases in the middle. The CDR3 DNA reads TGTGCCTGGACTCTAGGGGCAGATACGCAGTATTTT. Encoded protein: CAWTLGADTQYF. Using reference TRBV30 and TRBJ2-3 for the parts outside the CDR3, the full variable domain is SQTIHQWPATLVQPVGSPLSLECTVEGTSNPNLYWYRQAAGRGLQLLFYSVGIGQISSEVPQNLSASRPQDRQFILSSKKLLLSDSGFYLCAWTLGADTQYFGPGTRLTVL.